This T cell receptor beta chain was sequenced in a study of post-analysis software for immune sequencing data. Whole-study context: Courses of disease covered relapsing-remitting, secondary progressive and progressive-relapsing multiple sclerosis. Findings and limits, study-wide: By F measure, strong co-clustering occurred among samples prepared in the same batch. A handful of TRBV segments appeared more often in patients than in controls, and TRBV5-6, TRBV5-1 and TRBV20-1 were among these.

Sequencing libraries made from TCR beta cDNA carried unique molecular identifiers. Some 540,000 cDNA molecules were obtained from about 0.98 to 11 million T cells. TCRdb passed the PCR reads through MiXCR, listing each CDR3 protein once. The sample holds about 200,000 distinct CDR3 sequences, approximately 29% seen once. Germline-derived CDR1 and CDR2 are LGHDT and YNNKEL (reference sequence). With 4 bases removed from V and 5 bases from J, the gap between germline ends came to 6 bases. The CDR3 runs to 12 residues. This clonotype came up a few times. No antigen is known for it. The origin of this receptor is a girl aged 2-17 years with multiple sclerosis. What was sequenced was blood. The V gene is TRBV3-1, the J gene TRBJ2-1, with D uncertain. The CDR3 sequence is CASSPDDNEQFF. In nucleotides, the CDR3 is TGTGCCAGCAGCCCCGACGACAATGAGCAGTTCTTC.